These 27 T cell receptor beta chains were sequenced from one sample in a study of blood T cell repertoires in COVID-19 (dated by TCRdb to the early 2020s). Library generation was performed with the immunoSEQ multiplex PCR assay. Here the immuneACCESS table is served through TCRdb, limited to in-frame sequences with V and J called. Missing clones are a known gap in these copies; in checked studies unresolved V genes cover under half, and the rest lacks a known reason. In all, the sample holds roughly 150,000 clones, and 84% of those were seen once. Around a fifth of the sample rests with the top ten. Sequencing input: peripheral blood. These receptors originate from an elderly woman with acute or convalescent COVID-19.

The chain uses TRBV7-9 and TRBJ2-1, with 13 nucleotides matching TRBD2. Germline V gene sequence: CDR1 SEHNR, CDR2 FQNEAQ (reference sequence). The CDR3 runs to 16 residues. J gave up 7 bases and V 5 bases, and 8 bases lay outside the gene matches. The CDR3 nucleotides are TGTGCCAGCAGCACCGTACTAGCGGGAGGGCGGAATGAGCAGTTCTTC. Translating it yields CASSTVLAGGRNEQFF.

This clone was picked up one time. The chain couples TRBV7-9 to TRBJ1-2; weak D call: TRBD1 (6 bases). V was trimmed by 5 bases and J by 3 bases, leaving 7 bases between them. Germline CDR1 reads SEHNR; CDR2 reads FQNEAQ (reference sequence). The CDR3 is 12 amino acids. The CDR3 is CASSRQDYGYTF. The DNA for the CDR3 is TGTGCCAGCAGCCGACAGGACTATGGCTACACCTTC.

The DNA for the CDR3 is TGTGCCAGCAGCGCCGGGACTAGCGGGAGGGCCTTAGAGACCCAGTACTTC. Its protein product is CASSAGTSGRALETQYF. This chain connects TRBV9 to TRBJ2-5; 16 nucleotides agree with TRBD2. Trimming removed 3 bases from V and 4 bases from J; junction bases left unmatched: 6. CDR1 SGDLS and CDR2 YYNGEE come from the germline V gene. The CDR3 sequence is 17 residues long.

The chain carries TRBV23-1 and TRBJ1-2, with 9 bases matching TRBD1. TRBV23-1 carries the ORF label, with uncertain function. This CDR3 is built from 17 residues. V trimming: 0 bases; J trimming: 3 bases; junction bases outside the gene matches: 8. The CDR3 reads CASSQSIGTGLHYGYTF. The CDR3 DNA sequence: TGCGCCAGCAGTCAATCGATCGGGACAGGGTTGCACTATGGCTACACCTTC.

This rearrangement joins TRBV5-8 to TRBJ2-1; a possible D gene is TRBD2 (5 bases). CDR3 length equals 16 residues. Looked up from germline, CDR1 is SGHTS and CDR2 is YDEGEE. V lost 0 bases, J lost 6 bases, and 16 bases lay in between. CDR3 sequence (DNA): TGTGCCAGCAGCTTGGTGGACGCCGGGATGACCAATGAGCAGTTCTTC. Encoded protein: CASSLVDAGMTNEQFF.

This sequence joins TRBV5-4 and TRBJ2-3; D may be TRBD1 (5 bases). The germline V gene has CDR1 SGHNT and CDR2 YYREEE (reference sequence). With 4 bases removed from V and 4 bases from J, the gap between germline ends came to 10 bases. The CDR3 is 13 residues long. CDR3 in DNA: TGTGCCAGCAGCCCCGGCAGGGCAGATACGCAGTATTTT. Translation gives CASSPGRADTQYF.

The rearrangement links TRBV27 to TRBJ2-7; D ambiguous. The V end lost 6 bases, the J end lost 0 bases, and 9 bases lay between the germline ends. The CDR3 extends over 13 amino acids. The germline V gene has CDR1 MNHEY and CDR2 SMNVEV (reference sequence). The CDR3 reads CASSHEVSYEQYF. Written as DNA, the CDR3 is TGTGCCAGCAGCCATGAGGTCTCCTACGAGCAGTACTTC.

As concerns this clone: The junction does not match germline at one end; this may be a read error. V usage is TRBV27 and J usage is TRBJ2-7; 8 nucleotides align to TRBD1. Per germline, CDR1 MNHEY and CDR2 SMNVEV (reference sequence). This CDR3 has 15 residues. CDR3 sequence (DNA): TGTGCCAGCAGTCTATCTGGGACAGGCCCCTACGAGCAGTACTTC. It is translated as CASSLSGTGPYEQYF.

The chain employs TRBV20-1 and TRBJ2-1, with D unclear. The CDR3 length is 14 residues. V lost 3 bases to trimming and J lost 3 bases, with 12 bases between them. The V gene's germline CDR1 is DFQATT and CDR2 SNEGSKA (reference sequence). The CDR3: CSASPLGNYNEQFF. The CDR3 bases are TGCAGTGCTAGTCCCCTAGGCAACTACAATGAGCAGTTCTTC.

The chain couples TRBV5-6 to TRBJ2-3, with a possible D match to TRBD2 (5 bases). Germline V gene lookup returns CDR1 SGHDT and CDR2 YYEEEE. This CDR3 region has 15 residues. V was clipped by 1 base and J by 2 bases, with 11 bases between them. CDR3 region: CASSLRGLYTDTQYF. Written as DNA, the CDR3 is TGTGCCAGCAGCTTGCGGGGTTTATACACAGATACGCAGTATTTT.

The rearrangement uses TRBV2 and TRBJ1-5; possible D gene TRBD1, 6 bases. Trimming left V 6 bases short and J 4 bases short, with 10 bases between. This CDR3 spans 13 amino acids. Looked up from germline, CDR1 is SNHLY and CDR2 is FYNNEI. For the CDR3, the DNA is TGTGCCAGCAGCTACAGGGAGAATCAGCCCCAGCATTTT. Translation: CASSYRENQPQHF.

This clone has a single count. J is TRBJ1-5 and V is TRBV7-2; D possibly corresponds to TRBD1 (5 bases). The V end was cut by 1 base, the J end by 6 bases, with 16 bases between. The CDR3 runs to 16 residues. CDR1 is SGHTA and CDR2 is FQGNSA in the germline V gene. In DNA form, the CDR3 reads TGTGCCAGCAGCTTAGACTCAGGGCCCCAGGGTCAGCCCCAGCATTTT. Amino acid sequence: CASSLDSGPQGQPQHF.

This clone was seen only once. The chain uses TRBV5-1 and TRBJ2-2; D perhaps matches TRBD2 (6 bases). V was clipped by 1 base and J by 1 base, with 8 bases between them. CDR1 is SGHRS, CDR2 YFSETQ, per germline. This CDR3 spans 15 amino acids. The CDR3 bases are TGCGCCAGCAGCTTGCTAGCGCAGAACACCGGGGAGCTGTTTTTT. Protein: CASSLLAQNTGELFF.

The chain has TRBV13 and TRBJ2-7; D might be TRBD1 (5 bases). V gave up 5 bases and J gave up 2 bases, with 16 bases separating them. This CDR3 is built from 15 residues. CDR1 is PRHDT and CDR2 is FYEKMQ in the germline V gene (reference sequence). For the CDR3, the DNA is TGTGCCAGCAGCCCCGGCCGTCAGGGAACCTACGAGCAGTACTTC. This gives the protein CASSPGRQGTYEQYF. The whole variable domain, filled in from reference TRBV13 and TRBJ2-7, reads AAGVIQSPRHLIKEKRETATLKCYPIPRHDTVYWYQQGPGQDPQFLISFYEKMQSDKGSIPDRFSAQQFSDYHSELNMSSLELGDSALYFCASSPGRQGTYEQYFGPGTRLTVT.

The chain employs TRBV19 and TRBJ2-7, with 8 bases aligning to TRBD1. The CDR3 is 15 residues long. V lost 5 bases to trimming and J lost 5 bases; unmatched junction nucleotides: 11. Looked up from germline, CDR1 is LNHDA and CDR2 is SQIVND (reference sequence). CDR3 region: CASSVGTGGGDEQYF. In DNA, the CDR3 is TGTGCCAGTAGTGTCGGGACAGGTGGGGGCGACGAGCAGTACTTC.

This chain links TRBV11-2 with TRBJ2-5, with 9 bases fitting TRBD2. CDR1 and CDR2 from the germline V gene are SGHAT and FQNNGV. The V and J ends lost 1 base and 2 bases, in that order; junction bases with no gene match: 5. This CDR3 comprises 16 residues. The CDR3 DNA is TGTGCCAGCAGCTTAGGGCTAGCGGGGTATCAAGAGACCCAGTACTTC. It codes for CASSLGLAGYQETQYF.

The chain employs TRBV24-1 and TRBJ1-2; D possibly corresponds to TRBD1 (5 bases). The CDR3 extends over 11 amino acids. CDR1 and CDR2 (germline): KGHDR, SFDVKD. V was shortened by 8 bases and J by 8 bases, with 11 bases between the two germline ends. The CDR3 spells CATKGEEGYTF. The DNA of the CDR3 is TGTGCCACCAAAGGGGAGGAAGGCTACACCTTC.

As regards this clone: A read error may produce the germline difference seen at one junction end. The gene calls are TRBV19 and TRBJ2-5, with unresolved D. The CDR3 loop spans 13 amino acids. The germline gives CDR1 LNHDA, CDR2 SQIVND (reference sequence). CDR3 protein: CACSPSVKETQYF. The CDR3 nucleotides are TGTGCCTGTAGTCCTTCGGTGAAAGAGACCCAGTACTTC.

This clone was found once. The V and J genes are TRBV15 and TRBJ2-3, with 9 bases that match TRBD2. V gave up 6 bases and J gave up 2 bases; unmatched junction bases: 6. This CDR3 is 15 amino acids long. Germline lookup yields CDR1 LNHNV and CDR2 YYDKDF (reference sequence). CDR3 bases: TGTGCCACCAGTGTTATAGCGGGGGACACAGATACGCAGTATTTT. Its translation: CATSVIAGDTDTQYF.

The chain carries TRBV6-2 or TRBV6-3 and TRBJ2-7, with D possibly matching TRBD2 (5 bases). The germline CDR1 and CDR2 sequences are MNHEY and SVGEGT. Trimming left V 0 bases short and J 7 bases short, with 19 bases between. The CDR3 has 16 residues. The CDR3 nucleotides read TGTGCCAGCAGTTACTCGAGGCTAGCCCCCTCGAAGGAGCAGTACTTC. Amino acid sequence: CASSYSRLAPSKEQYF.

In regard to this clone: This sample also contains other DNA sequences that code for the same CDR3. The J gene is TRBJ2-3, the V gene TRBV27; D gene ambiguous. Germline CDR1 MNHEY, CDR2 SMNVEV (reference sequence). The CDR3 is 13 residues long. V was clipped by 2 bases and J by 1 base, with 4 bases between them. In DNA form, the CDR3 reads TGTGCCAGCAGTTTAACACGCACAGATACGCAGTATTTT. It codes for CASSLTRTDTQYF.

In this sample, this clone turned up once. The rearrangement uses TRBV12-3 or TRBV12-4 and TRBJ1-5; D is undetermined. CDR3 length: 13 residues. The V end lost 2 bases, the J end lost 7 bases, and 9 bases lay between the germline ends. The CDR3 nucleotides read TGTGCCAGCAGTTTATCGGCGGGCCAGCCCCAGCATTTT. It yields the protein CASSLSAGQPQHF.

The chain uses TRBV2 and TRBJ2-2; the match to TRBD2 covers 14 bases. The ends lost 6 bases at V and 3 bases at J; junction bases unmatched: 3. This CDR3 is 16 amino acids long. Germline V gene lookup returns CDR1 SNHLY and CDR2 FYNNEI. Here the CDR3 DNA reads TGTGCCAGCAGAGGGACTAGCGGGGGATACACCGGGGAGCTGTTTTTT. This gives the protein CASRGTSGGYTGELFF.

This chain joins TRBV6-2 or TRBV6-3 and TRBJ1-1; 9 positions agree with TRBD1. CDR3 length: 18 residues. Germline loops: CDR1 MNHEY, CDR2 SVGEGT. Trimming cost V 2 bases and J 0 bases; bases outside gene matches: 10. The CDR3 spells CASSYPTGGWFVNTEAFF. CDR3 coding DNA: TGTGCCAGCAGTTACCCTACAGGGGGCTGGTTTGTGAACACTGAAGCTTTCTTT.

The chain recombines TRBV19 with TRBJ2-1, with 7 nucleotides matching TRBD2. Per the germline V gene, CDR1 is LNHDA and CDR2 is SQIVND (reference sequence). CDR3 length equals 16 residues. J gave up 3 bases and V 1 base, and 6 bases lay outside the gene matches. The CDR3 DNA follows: TGTGCCAGTAGTATAGTAACGGGAGGATACTACAATGAGCAGTTCTTC. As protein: CASSIVTGGYYNEQFF.

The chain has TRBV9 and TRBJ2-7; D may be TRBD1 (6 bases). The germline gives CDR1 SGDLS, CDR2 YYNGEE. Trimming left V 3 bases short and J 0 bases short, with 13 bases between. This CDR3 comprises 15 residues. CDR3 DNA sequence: TGTGCCAGCAGCGGCGGACAGTCGAACTCCTACGAGCAGTACTTC. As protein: CASSGGQSNSYEQYF.

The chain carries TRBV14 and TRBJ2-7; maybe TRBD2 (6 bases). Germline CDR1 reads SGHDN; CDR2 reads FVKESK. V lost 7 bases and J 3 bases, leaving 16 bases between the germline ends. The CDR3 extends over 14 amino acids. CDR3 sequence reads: CASKSSGTLYEQYF. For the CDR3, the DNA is TGTGCCAGCAAATCGTCCGGGACTCTCTACGAGCAGTACTTC.